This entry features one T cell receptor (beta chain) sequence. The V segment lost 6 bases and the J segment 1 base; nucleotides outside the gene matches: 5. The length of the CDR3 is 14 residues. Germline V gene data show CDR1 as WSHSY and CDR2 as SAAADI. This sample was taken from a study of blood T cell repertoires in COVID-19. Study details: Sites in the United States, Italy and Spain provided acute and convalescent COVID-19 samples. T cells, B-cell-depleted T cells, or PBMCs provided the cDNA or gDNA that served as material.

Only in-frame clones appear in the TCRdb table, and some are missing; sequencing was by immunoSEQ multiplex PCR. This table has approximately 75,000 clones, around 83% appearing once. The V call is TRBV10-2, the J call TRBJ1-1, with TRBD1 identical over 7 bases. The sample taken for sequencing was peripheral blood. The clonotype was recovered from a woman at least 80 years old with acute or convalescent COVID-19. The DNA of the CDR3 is TGCGCCAGCAGAATGGGACAGCGGAACACTGAAGCTTTCTTT. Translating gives CASRMGQRNTEAFF.